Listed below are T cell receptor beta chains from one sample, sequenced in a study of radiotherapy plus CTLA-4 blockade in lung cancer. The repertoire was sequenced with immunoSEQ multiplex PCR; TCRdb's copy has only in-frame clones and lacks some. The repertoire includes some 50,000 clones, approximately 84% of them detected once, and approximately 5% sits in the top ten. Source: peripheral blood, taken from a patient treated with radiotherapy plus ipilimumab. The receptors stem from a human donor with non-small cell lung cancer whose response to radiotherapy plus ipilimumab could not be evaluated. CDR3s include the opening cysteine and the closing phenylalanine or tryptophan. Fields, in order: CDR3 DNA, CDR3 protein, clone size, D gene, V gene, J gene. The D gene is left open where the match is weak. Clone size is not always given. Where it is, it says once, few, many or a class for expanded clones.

DNA: TGTGCCAGCTCACCACCTTTCGACAGGGGCTACGAGCAGTACTTC
CDR3: CASSPPFDRGYEQYF
size: -
D: TRBD1
V: TRBV18
J: TRBJ2-7

DNA: TGTGCCAGCAGCCCATACTACCGGGACAGGAAATACGAGCAGTACTTC
CDR3: CASSPYYRDRKYEQYF
size: few
D: TRBD1
V: TRBV7-2
J: TRBJ2-7

DNA: TGTGCCAGCAGCTTGGGATCCATAGCGTCCACCGGGGAGCTGTTTTTT
CDR3: CASSLGSIASTGELFF
size: -
D: -
V: TRBV7-9
J: TRBJ2-2

DNA: TGTGCCAGCAGTTGGGCAGGTCCCTACGAGCAGTACTTC
CDR3: CASSWAGPYEQYF
size: -
D: -
V: TRBV28
J: TRBJ2-7

DNA: TGTGCCAGCGGCGCGGGTACTATCAATGGCTACACCTTC
CDR3: CASGAGTINGYTF
size: once
D: -
V: TRBV6-1
J: TRBJ1-2

DNA: TGTGCCAGCAGCTTATTAGTTCCAGATACGCAGTATTTT
CDR3: CASSLLVPDTQYF
size: -
D: -
V: TRBV11-2
J: TRBJ2-3

DNA: TGTGCCAGCAGCCCGGGGTGGACAGGGCTTAGCTACACCTTC
CDR3: CASSPGWTGLSYTF
size: -
D: TRBD1
V: TRBV5-8
J: TRBJ1-2

DNA: TGCGCCAGCAGCCAAGATGCAGCGAGCAATCAGCCCCAGCATTTT
CDR3: CASSQDAASNQPQHF
size: -
D: -
V: TRBV4-3
J: TRBJ1-5

DNA: TGTGCCAGCAGAGATACAGGGGGAACTGAAGCTTTCTTT
CDR3: CASRDTGGTEAFF
size: -
D: TRBD1
V: TRBV2
J: TRBJ1-1

DNA: TGTGCCACCAGCAGAGATCCGGTCTACGAGCAGTACTTC
CDR3: CATSRDPVYEQYF
size: -
D: -
V: TRBV15
J: TRBJ2-7

DNA: TGTGCCAGCAGTTACTCGGGGGGCACTGAAGCTTTCTTT
CDR3: CASSYSGGTEAFF
size: -
D: -
V: TRBV6-5
J: TRBJ1-1

DNA: TGTGCCAGCAGTTTAGGCTCAGGGAGCAATCAGCCCCAGCATTTT
CDR3: CASSLGSGSNQPQHF
size: -
D: -
V: TRBV28
J: TRBJ1-5

DNA: TGTGCCAGCAGTCCCAAACGCAGCATGGGCCACGAGCAGTACTTC
CDR3: CASSPKRSMGHEQYF
size: -
D: -
V: TRBV7-9
J: TRBJ2-7

DNA: TGCGCCAGCAGCCAAGAGCAGGGGGTCTCTTTTGGCTACACCTTC
CDR3: CASSQEQGVSFGYTF
size: -
D: TRBD1
V: TRBV4-3
J: TRBJ1-2

DNA: TGTGCCAGTGAGATTTATCCAGGCTATGGCTACACCTTC
CDR3: CASEIYPGYGYTF
size: -
D: -
V: TRBV19
J: TRBJ1-2

DNA: TGCGCCAGCACCCCTGCGCTGGGACAGGACTCCTACGAGCAGTACTTC
CDR3: CASTPALGQDSYEQYF
size: -
D: TRBD1
V: TRBV5-1
J: TRBJ2-7